A selection of T cell receptor beta chains follows, all from one sample in a study of OX40 agonist ivuxolimab in advanced cancers. Sequencing used immunoSEQ multiplex PCR; TCRdb keeps in-frame clones, though not all of them. Here the sample spans about 85,000 clones, 70% to 90% being singletons. The sequencing used CD4+ or CD8+ T cells sorted from blood, collected in a trial of the OX40 agonist ivuxolimab. Receptor source: an adult with an advanced solid tumor such as melanoma, head and neck, liver or kidney cancer. Both conserved end residues are part of each CDR3. The order of the fields is V gene, CDR3 length, D gene, J gene, CDR3 protein. The D gene is left open where the match is weak.

>TRBV5-1|16|NA|TRBJ2-5
CASSFRRQFRQETQYF
>TRBV20-1|9|NA|TRBJ2-1
CSARNEQFF
>TRBV19|16|NA|TRBJ1-5
CASSIDRSPPPQPQHF
>TRBV5-1|15|NA|TRBJ1-1
CASSLAGGALTEAFF
>TRBV9|15|TRBD1|TRBJ2-3
CASSAWGQFTDTQYF
>TRBV2|13|NA|TRBJ1-5
CASSVAGYQPQHF
>TRBV7-9|12|NA|TRBJ2-7
CASRASTYEQYF
>TRBV6-5|12|NA|TRBJ2-1
CASRTGIGEQFF
>TRBV9|14|NA|TRBJ2-5
CASSGGPSQETQYF
>TRBV5-6|15|TRBD1|TRBJ2-7
CASSEGTGGYYEQYF
>TRBV5-6|14|NA|TRBJ1-1
CASNPGGLSTEAFF
>TRBV7-9|13|NA|TRBJ1-5
CASSRQGGQPQHF
>TRBV10-3|15|NA|TRBJ2-5
CAIAYGQGGEETQYF
>TRBV6-6|15|NA|TRBJ2-4
CASLPRLGGGDIQYF
>TRBV11-3|16|TRBD2|TRBJ2-5
CASSLGLAGVQETQYF
>TRBV29-1|13|NA|TRBJ2-3
CSVEQGGTDTQYF
>TRBV7-3|15|NA|TRBJ2-1
CASSLTFDSYNEQFF
>TRBV6-4|15|TRBD1|TRBJ2-3
CASSEETGGTDTQYF
>TRBV11-2|13|TRBD1|TRBJ2-7
CASSVNRGYEQYF
>TRBV7-2|14|NA|TRBJ1-2
CASRNMESDYGYTF
>TRBV5-4|16|TRBD1|TRBJ2-2
CASSLPGQRNTGELFF
>TRBV28|15|TRBD1|TRBJ1-1
CASSAPGTGNTEAFF
>TRBV4-1|17|TRBD1|TRBJ2-7
CASSQEGLGQGATEQYF
>TRBV7-9|15|TRBD1|TRBJ1-1
CASSLAGQGGPEAFF
>TRBV10-1|12|NA|TRBJ2-7
CAGAGTTYEQYF
>TRBV5-4|14|NA|TRBJ2-5
CASSLRGVGETQYF
>TRBV27|13|NA|TRBJ1-6
CASSSRTNSPLHF
>TRBV4-2|19|NA|TRBJ1-6
CASSQDLISGDLYNSPLHF
>TRBV5-4|16|NA|TRBJ2-2
CASSKRVGRESGELFF
>TRBV5-4|17|TRBD1|TRBJ1-3
CASSAYPGQGAKNTIYF
>TRBV6-1|16|NA|TRBJ1-2
CASSADKGNGAYGYTF
>TRBV25-1|13|NA|TRBJ1-1
CASRASGEDEAFF
>TRBV7-3|17|NA|TRBJ2-7
CASSFLYRARGSYEQYF
>TRBV7-2|15|NA|TRBJ1-3
CASSTTGSGGNTIYF
>TRBV28|17|TRBD1|TRBJ1-5
CASSLIRGTGSNQPQHF
>TRBV5-1|15|TRBD1|TRBJ2-5
CASSLGQGAGKTQYF
>TRBV30|14|NA|TRBJ2-7
CAWSVQGSPYEQYF
>TRBV6-5|13|NA|TRBJ1-4
CASSRRSNEKLFF
>TRBV7-6|16|NA|TRBJ2-2
CASSLDAWGNTGELFF
>TRBV30|13|TRBD1|TRBJ1-6
CAWGDSAVSPLHF
>TRBV28|15|NA|TRBJ1-5
CASREPGSGNQPQHF